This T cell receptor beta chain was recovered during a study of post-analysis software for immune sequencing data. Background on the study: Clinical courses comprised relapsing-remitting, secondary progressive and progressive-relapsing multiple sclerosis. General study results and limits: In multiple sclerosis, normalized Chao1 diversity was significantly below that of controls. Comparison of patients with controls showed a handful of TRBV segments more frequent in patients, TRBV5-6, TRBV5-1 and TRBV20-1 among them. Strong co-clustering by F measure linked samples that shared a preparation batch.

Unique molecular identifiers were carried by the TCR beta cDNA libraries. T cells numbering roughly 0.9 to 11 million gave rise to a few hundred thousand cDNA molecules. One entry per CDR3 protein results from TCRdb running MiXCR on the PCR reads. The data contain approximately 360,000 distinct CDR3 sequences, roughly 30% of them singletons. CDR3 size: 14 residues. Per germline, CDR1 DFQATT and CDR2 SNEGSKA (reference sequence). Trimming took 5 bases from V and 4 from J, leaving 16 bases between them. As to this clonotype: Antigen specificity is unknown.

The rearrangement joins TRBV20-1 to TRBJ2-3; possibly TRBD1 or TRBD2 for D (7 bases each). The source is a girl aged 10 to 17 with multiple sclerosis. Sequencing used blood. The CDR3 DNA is TGCAGTGCTCGTGCCCCAGGGGGGGCAGATACGCAGTATTTT. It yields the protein CSARAPGGADTQYF.